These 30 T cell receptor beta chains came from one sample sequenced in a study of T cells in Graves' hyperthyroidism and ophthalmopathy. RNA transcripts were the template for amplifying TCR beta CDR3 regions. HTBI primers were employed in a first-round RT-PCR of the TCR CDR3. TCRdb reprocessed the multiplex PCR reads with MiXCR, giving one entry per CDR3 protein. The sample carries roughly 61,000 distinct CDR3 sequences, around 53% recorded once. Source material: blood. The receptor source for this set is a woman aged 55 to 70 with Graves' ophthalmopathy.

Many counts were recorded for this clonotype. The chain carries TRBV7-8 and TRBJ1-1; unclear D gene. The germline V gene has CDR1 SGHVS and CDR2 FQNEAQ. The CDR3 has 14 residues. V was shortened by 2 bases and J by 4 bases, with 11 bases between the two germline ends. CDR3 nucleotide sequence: TGTGCCAGCAGCTTAAAAGGGTGGGGCACTGAAGCTTTCTTT. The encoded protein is CASSLKGWGTEAFF.

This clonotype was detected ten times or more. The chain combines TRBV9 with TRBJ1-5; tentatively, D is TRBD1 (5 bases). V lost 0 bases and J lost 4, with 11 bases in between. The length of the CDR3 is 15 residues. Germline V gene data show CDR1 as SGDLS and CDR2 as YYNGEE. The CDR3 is CASSVAGGENQPQHF. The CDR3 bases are TGTGCCAGCAGCGTAGCTGGAGGGGAAAATCAGCCCCAGCATTTT.

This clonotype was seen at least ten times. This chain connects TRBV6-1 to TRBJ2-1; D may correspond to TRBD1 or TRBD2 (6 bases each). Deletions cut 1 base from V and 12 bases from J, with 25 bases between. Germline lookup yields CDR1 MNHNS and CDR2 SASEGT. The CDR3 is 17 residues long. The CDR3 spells CASSEVLVGGPLNRQFF. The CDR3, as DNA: TGTGCCAGCAGTGAAGTTCTGGTCGGGGGCCCTCTAAATAGGCAGTTCTTC.

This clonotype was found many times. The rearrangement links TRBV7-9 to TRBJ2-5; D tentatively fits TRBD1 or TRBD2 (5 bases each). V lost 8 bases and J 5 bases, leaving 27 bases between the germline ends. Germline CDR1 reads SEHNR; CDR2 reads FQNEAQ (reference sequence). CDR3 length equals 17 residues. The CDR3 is CASLNNPRDRDFETQYF. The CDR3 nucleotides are TGTGCCAGCCTAAACAACCCCCGGGACCGAGACTTTGAGACCCAGTACTTC.

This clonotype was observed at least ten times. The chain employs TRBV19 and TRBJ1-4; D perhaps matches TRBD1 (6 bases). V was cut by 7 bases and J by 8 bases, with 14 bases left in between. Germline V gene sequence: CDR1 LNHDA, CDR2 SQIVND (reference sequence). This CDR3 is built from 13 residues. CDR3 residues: CASTDSPGEKLFF. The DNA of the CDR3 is TGTGCCAGTACGGACAGCCCGGGGGAAAAACTGTTTTTT.

The chain's CDR3 is CATSDLYWNTGELFF. Here the CDR3 DNA reads TGTGCCACCAGTGATTTGTACTGGAACACCGGGGAGCTGTTTTTT. The chain couples TRBV24-1 to TRBJ2-2; D remains unclear. Trimming left V 0 bases short and J 1 base short, with 5 bases between. CDR3 size: 15 residues. Germline lookup yields CDR1 KGHDR and CDR2 SFDVKD.

The CDR3 sequence: CSARTSGGRETQYF. The CDR3 DNA is TGCAGTGCACGGACTAGCGGGGGTAGGGAGACCCAGTACTTC. This sequence joins TRBV20-1 and TRBJ2-5; TRBD2 agrees at 13 bases. J gave up 5 bases and V 6 bases, and 6 bases lay outside the gene matches. In germline, CDR1 is DFQATT, CDR2 SNEGSKA (reference sequence). This CDR3 comprises 14 residues.

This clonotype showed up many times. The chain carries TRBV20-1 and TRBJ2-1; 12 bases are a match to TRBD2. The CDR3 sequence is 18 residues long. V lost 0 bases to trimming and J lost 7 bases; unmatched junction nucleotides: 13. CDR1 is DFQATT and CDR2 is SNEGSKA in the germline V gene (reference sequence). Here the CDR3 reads CSARDSRASGGAQNEQFF. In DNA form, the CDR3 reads TGCAGTGCTAGAGATAGTAGGGCTAGCGGGGGGGCCCAGAATGAGCAGTTCTTC.

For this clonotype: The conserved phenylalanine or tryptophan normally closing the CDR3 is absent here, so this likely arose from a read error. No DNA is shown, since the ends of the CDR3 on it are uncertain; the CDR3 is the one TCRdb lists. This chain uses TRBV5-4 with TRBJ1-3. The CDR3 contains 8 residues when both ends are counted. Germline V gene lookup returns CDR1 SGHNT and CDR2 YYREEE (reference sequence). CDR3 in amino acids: CASSLGYL.

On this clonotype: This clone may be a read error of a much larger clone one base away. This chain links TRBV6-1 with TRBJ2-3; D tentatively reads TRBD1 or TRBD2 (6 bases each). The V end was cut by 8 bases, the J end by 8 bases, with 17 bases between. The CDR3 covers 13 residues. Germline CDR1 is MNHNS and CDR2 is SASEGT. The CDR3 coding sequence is TGTGCCAGCTCGGATAGGGGGGTGGGTACGCAGTATTTT. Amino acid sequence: CASSDRGVGTQYF.

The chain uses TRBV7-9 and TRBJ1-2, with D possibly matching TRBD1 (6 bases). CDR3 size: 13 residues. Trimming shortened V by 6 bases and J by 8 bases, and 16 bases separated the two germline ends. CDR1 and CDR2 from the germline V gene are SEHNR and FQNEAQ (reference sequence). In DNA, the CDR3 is TGTGCCAGCAGTTACTCGGGGGCGAACGGCTACACCTTC. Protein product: CASSYSGANGYTF. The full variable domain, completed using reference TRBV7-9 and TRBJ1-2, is DTGVSQNPRHKITKRGQNVTFRCDPISEHNRLYWYRQTLGQGPEFLTYFQNEAQLEKSRLLSDRFSAERPKGSFSTLEIQRTEQGDSAMYLCASSYSGANGYTFGSGTRLTVV.

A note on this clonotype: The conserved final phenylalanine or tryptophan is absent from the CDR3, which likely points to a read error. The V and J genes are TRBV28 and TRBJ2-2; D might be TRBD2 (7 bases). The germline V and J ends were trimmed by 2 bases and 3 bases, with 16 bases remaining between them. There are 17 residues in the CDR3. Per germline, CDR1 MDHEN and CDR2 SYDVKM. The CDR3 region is CASSLEWTGGDTGELFV. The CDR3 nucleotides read TGTGCCAGCAGTTTAGAGTGGACGGGGGGCGACACCGGGGAGCTGTTTGTT.

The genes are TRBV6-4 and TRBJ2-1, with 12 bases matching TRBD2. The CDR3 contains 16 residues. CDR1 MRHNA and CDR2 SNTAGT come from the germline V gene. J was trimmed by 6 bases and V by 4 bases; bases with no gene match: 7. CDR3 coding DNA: TGTGCCAGCAGTGTCGAACTAGCGGGAGGAGTCAATGAGCAGTTCTTC. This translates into CASSVELAGGVNEQFF.

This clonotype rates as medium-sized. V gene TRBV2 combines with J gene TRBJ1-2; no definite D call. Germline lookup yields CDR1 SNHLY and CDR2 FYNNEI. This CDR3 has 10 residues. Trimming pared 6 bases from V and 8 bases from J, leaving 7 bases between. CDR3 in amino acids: CASRARGYTF. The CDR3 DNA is TGTGCCAGCAGGGCAAGGGGCTACACCTTC. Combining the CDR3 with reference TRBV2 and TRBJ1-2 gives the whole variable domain EPEVTQTPSHQVTQMGQEVILRCVPISNHLYFYWYRQILGQKVEFLVSFYNNEISEKSEIFDDQFSVERPDGSNFTLKIRSTKLEDSAMYFCASRARGYTFGSGTRLTVV.

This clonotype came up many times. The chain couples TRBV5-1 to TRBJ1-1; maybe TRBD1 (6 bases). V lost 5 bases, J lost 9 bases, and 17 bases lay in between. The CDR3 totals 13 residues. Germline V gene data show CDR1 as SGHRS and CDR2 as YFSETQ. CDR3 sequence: CASSNTGGTKAFF. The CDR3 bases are TGCGCCAGCAGTAACACCGGGGGCACAAAAGCTTTCTTT.

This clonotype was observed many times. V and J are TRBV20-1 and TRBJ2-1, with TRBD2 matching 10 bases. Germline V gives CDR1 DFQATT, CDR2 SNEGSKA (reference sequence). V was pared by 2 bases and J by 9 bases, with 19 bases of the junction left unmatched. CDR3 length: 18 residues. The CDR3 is CSARSPQGLAGDYGEQFF. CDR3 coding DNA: TGCAGTGCTAGATCCCCCCAGGGGCTAGCGGGAGATTACGGTGAGCAGTTCTTC.

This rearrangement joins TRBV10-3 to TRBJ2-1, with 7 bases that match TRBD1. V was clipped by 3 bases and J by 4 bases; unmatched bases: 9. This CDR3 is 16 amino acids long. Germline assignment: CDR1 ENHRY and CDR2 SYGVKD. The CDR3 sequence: CAISDTSGQLYNEQFF. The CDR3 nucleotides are TGTGCCATCAGTGATACCTCGGGACAGCTTTACAATGAGCAGTTCTTC.

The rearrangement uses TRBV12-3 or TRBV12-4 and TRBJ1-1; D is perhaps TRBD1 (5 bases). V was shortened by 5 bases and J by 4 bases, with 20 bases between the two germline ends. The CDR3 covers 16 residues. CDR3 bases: TGTGCCAGCAGTACCGCCTTAAAGGCGGGGGGCACTGAAGCTTTCTTT. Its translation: CASSTALKAGGTEAFF.

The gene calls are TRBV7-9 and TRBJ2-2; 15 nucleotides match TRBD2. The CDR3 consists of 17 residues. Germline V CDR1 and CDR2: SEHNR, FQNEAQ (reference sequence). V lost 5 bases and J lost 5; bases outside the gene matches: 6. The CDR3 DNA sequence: TGTGCCAGCAGCACCGGGACTAGCGGGAGGAGTACCGGGGAGCTGTTTTTT. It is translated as CASSTGTSGRSTGELFF.

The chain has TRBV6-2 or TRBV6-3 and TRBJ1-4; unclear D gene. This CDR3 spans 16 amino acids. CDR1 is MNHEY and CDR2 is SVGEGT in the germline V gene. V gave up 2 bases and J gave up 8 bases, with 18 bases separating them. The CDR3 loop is CASSYTEANEQEKLFF. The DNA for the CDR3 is TGTGCCAGCAGTTACACCGAAGCGAATGAGCAGGAAAAACTGTTTTTT.

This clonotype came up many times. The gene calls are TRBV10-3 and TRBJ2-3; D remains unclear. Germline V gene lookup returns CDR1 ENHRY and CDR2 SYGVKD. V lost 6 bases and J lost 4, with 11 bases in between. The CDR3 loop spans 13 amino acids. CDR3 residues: CAIRTIGSDTQYF. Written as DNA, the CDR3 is TGTGCCATCAGGACGATTGGCTCAGATACGCAGTATTTT.

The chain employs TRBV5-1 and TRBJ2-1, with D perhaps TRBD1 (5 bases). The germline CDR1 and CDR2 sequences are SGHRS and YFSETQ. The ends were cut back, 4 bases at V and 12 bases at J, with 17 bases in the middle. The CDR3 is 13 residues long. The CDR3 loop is CASSPSGIIPQFF. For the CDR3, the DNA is TGCGCCAGCAGCCCTTCAGGGATAATCCCGCAGTTCTTC.

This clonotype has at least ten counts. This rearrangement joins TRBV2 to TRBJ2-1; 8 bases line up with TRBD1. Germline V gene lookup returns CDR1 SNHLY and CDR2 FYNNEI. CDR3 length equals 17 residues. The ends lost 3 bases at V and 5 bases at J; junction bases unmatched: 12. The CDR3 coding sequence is TGTGCCAGCAGTGAGTTGGGGACAGGCCCCAGGAACAATGAGCAGTTCTTC. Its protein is CASSELGTGPRNNEQFF.

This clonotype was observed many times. The CDR3 DNA reads TGCGCCAGCAGCCAACCACCGGACAGGGGGCTAAGAAACACCATATATTTT. Its translation: CASSQPPDRGLRNTIYF. The J gene is TRBJ1-3, the V gene TRBV4-1; 11 nucleotides line up with TRBD1. The CDR3 length is 17 residues. Germline CDR1 MGHRA, CDR2 YSYEKL. Trimming removed 2 bases from V and 5 bases from J; junction bases left unmatched: 8.

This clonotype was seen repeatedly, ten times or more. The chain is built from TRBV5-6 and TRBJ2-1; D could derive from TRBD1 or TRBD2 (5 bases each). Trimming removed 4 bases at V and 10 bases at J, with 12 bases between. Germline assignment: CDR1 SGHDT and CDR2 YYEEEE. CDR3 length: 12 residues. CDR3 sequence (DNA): TGTGCCAGCAGCGAGGGACGCCTAGAGCAGTTCTTC. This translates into CASSEGRLEQFF.

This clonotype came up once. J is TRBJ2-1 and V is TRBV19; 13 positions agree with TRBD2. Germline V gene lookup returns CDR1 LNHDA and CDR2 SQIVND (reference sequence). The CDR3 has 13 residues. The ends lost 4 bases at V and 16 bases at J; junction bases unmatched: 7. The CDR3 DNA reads TGTGCCAGTAGTAGATCCGGGACTAGCGGGAAATTCTTC. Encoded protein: CASSRSGTSGKFF.

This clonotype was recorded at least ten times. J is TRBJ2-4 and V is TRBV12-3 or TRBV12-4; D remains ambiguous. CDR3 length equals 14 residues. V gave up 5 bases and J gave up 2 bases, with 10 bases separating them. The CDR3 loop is CASSLPLTKNIQYF. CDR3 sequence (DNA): TGTGCCAGCAGTCTCCCATTGACCAAAAACATTCAGTACTTC.

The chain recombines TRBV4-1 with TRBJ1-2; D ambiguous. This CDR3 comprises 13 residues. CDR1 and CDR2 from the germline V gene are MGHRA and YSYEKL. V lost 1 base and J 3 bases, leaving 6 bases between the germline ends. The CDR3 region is CASSQVHYYGYTF. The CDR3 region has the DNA TGCGCCAGCAGCCAAGTCCATTACTATGGCTACACCTTC.

The CDR3 region is CASSHILAGGETQYF. In DNA, the CDR3 is TGTGCCAGCAGCCACATACTAGCGGGAGGTGAGACCCAGTACTTC. V and J are TRBV5-8 and TRBJ2-5; 12 nucleotides align to TRBD2. CDR1 is SGHTS and CDR2 is YDEGEE in the germline V gene. V lost 4 bases and J lost 5; bases outside the gene matches: 6. The CDR3 runs 15 residues.

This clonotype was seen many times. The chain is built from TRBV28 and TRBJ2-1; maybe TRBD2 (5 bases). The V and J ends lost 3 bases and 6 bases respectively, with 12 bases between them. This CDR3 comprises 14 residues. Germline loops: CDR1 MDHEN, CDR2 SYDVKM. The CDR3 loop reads CASSFEASLNEQFF. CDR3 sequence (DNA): TGTGCCAGCAGTTTTGAGGCTAGCCTCAATGAGCAGTTCTTC.